These 4 T cell receptor beta chains were all obtained from the same sample, sequenced in a study of cytomegalovirus exposure and HLA in healthy donors. Use of 60 Vbeta and 13 Jbeta primers characterized the PCR. TCRdb's copy holds only in-frame clones and misses some; the assay was immunoSEQ multiplex PCR. The sample lists 250,000 to 350,000 clones, roughly 88% occurring once. Sequenced material: PBMCs. Source of these receptors: a middle-aged man in good health and CMV-seropositive.

This chain joins TRBV7-3 and TRBJ1-3; a possible D gene is TRBD1 (6 bases). Germline values: CDR1 SGHTA, CDR2 FQGTGA. Trimming stripped 5 bases from V and 1 base from J, with 9 bases between. The length of the CDR3 is 14 residues. The CDR3 bases are TGTGCCAGCAGCCCACAGGGATCTGGAAACACCATATATTTT. Residues: CASSPQGSGNTIYF. The complete variable domain, with remaining parts taken from reference TRBV7-3 and TRBJ1-3, reads GAGVSQTPSNKVTEKGKYVELRCDPISGHTALYWYRQSLGQGPEFLIYFQGTGAADDSGLPNDRFFAVRPEGSVSTLKIQRTERGDSAVYLCASSPQGSGNTIYFGEGSWLTVV.

The chain combines TRBV2 with TRBJ1-1; D is uncertain. This CDR3 region has 16 residues. The germline V and J ends were trimmed by 2 bases and 4 bases, with 17 bases remaining between them. CDR1 and CDR2 from the germline V gene are SNHLY and FYNNEI. The CDR3 DNA sequence: TGTGCCAGCAGTGAATCTCTCGGGAATCTGGGCACTGAAGCTTTCTTT. Translated, it gives CASSESLGNLGTEAFF.

This clone was seen only a few times. The genes are TRBV6-1 and TRBJ2-1; 7 bases fit TRBD2. Losses at the gene ends were 3 bases for V and 10 bases for J; bases not matched to a gene: 6. From germline, CDR1 is MNHNS and CDR2 SASEGT. This CDR3 has 13 residues. The CDR3 sequence is CASSDPTSREQFF. CDR3 nucleotides: TGTGCCAGCAGTGATCCGACTAGCCGGGAGCAGTTCTTC.

This chain connects TRBV7-3 to TRBJ1-1; no definite D call. The V end lost 2 bases, the J end lost 0 bases, and 19 bases lay between the germline ends. Germline assignment: CDR1 SGHTA and CDR2 FQGTGA. This CDR3 is built from 18 residues. The CDR3: CASSLSPGTGILNTEAFF. The CDR3 DNA sequence: TGTGCCAGCAGCTTATCTCCGGGAACGGGGATTCTGAACACTGAAGCTTTCTTT.